The entry that follows covers one T cell receptor beta chain sequence. Its target is unknown. The data originate from a study of vaccination and CD4 T cells after COVID-19. Oncomine TCR Beta short-read sequencing was applied to DNA from cultured CD4+ T cells. TCRdb reprocessed the PCR reads with MiXCR, giving one entry per CDR3 protein. The sample lists 4,000 to 5,500 distinct CDR3 sequences, around three fifths occurring once. The ends were cut back, 3 bases at V and 0 bases at J, with 14 bases in the middle. This CDR3 contains 15 residues. Looked up from germline, CDR1 is DFQATT and CDR2 is SNEGSKA (reference sequence). Treatment in this sample: roughly 10-day PBMC culture with coronavirus spike peptide pools or control peptides (ViraFEST assay).

The rearrangement uses TRBV20-1 and TRBJ1-1; possibly TRBD1 for D (5 bases). This sequence was found in a human donor who had recovered from COVID-19. The sequencing sample was made of CD4+ T cells from blood, cultured in vitro. CDR3 amino acids: CSARDGGTMNTEAFF. In nucleotides, the CDR3 is TGCAGTGCTAGGGACGGGGGAACGATGAACACTGAAGCTTTCTTT.